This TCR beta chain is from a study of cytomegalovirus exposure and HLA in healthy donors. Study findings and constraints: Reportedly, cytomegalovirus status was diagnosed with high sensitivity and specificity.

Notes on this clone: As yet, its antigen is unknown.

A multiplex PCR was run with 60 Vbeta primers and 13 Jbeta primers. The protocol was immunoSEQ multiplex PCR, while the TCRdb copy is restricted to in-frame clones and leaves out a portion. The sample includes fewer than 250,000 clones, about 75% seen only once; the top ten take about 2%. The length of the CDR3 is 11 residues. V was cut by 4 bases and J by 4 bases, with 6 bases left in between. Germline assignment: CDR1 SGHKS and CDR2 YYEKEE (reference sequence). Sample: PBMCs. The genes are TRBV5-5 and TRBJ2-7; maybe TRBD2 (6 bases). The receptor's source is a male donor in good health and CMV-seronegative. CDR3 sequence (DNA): TGTGCCAGCAGCGCGGGGTACGAGCAGTACTTC. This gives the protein CASSAGYEQYF.